This T cell receptor (beta chain) stems from a study of cytomegalovirus exposure and HLA in healthy donors. Whole-study results and caveats: Altogether, around 160 TCR beta chains were recorded as cytomegalovirus-associated. An observed cluster of highly shared sequence variants was recorded as a likely sequencing artifact. An assumption of roughly uniform sequencing depth across donors underlay the presence/absence analyses.

The primer mix had 60 Vbeta and 13 Jbeta primers. Only in-frame clones appear in the TCRdb table, and some are missing; sequencing was by immunoSEQ multiplex PCR. The sample totals 200,000 or so clones. Germline CDR1 SEHNR, CDR2 FQNEAQ (reference sequence). The CDR3 spans 11 residues. Trimming took off 5 bases at V and 6 bases at J, with 7 bases between the two ends. A note on this clone: Its matching antigen is unknown.

Sequencing was carried out using PBMCs. This chain links TRBV7-9 with TRBJ1-2, with D perhaps matching TRBD1 (5 bases). This clonotype was obtained from a boy between 5 and 17 years old in good health and CMV-seronegative. The CDR3 DNA sequence: TGTGCCAGCAGCGAGACAGATGGCTACACCTTC. Translated, it gives CASSETDGYTF. Full variable domain (rest looked up from reference TRBV7-9 and TRBJ1-2): DTGVSQNPRHKITKRGQNVTFRCDPISEHNRLYWYRQTLGQGPEFLTYFQNEAQLEKSRLLSDRFSAERPKGSFSTLEIQRTEQGDSAMYLCASSETDGYTFGSGTRLTVV.